The 30 T cell receptor beta chains below all came from one sample that was sequenced in a study of blood T cell repertoires in COVID-19. Assay used: immunoSEQ multiplex PCR; TCRdb lists only in-frame clones, some missing. The table records 200,000 to 250,000 clones, roughly nine tenths of them present only once. The specimen was peripheral blood. These receptors all come from a woman in her sixties who had recovered from COVID-19.

V gene TRBV7-9 combines with J gene TRBJ1-1; the D is unclear. The CDR3 extends over 14 amino acids. Germline CDR1 reads SEHNR; CDR2 reads FQNEAQ (reference sequence). Trimming took off 3 bases at V and 4 bases at J, with 12 bases between the two ends. In nucleotides, the CDR3 is TGTGCCAGCAGCTTTCTCGCCAGAGGCACTGAAGCTTTCTTT. This sequence encodes CASSFLARGTEAFF.

The rearrangement joins TRBV5-6 to TRBJ1-3, with D unresolved. The germline V gene has CDR1 SGHDT and CDR2 YYEEEE. Trimming took 0 bases from V and 2 from J, leaving 15 bases between them. The CDR3 consists of 17 residues. CDR3 sequence: CASSLEVSGGAGNTIYF. The CDR3 DNA reads TGTGCCAGCAGCTTGGAAGTTTCTGGCGGGGCTGGAAACACCATATATTTT. The complete variable domain, with remaining parts taken from reference TRBV5-6 and TRBJ1-3, reads DAGVTQSPTHLIKTRGQQVTLRCSPKSGHDTVSWYQQALGQGPQFIFQYYEEEERQRGNFPDRFSGHQFPNYSSELNVNALLLGDSALYLCASSLEVSGGAGNTIYFGEGSWLTVV.

This chain links TRBV7-3 with TRBJ2-1; TRBD2 aligns across 8 bases. The length of the CDR3 is 16 residues. Germline CDR1 is SGHTA and CDR2 is FQGTGA. V was clipped by 5 bases and J by 1 base; unmatched bases: 7. In DNA form, the CDR3 reads TGTGCCAGCAGCGTTCGGGGGGGCGGATCCTACAATGAGCAGTTCTTC. The encoded protein is CASSVRGGGSYNEQFF. The full variable domain, its missing parts supplied by reference TRBV7-3 and TRBJ2-1, is GAGVSQTPSNKVTEKGKYVELRCDPISGHTALYWYRQSLGQGPEFLIYFQGTGAADDSGLPNDRFFAVRPEGSVSTLKIQRTERGDSAVYLCASSVRGGGSYNEQFFGPGTRLTVL.

The chain is built from TRBV7-8 and TRBJ2-7; D is possibly TRBD2 (6 bases). The CDR3 has 14 amino acids. CDR1 and CDR2 from the germline V gene are SGHVS and FQNEAQ. V lost 5 bases to trimming and J lost 6 bases, with 17 bases between them. CDR3 region: CASSEGTGAGEQYF. The CDR3 coding sequence is TGTGCCAGCAGCGAGGGGACTGGGGCGGGCGAGCAGTACTTC.

J is TRBJ2-7 and V is TRBV24-1, with a tentative D call TRBD1 (5 bases). Germline V gene sequence: CDR1 KGHDR, CDR2 SFDVKD. The CDR3 runs 16 residues. V dropped 2 bases and J dropped 0 bases, with 13 bases sitting between them. In nucleotides, the CDR3 is TGTGCCACCAGTGATTCCCGACCACAGGTCTCCTACGAGCAGTACTTC. Residues: CATSDSRPQVSYEQYF.

This clone was picked up many times. The rearrangement joins TRBV6-1 to TRBJ2-1, with TRBD2 matching 9 bases. Trimming cost V 3 bases and J 7 bases; bases outside gene matches: 7. Germline lookup yields CDR1 MNHNS and CDR2 SASEGT. The CDR3 contains 15 residues. The CDR3 loop reads CASSDIAGANNEQFF. The CDR3 DNA follows: TGTGCCAGCAGTGACATAGCGGGGGCGAATAATGAGCAGTTCTTC.

This clone was seen a few times. DNA for the CDR3: TGTGCCAGCAGCAAAAGAGAGAACAGGGGGAAATTCACTGAAGCTTTCTTT. This codes for CASSKRENRGKFTEAFF. V usage is TRBV21-1 and J usage is TRBJ1-1; the DNA was not compared with TRBD1, the D call given in the table. TRBV21-1 is designated a pseudogene. The CDR3 length is 17 residues.

The chain recombines TRBV28 with TRBJ2-2; 8 positions match TRBD2. The CDR3 has 15 residues. The germline gives CDR1 MDHEN, CDR2 SYDVKM. The junction had 6 bases not matched to a gene; V was cut back by 5 bases and J by 4 bases. As DNA, the CDR3 is TGTGCCAGCAGTCCAGCGGGGGTTAGCACCGGGGAGCTGTTTTTT. It codes for CASSPAGVSTGELFF.

The chain carries TRBV5-1 and TRBJ1-6, with D tentatively TRBD1 (5 bases). This CDR3 is built from 15 residues. The germline CDR1 and CDR2 sequences are SGHRS and YFSETQ. V lost 0 bases to trimming and J lost 7 bases, with 11 bases between them. The CDR3 sequence: CASSLEAGYNSPLHF. The CDR3 DNA follows: TGCGCCAGCAGCTTGGAGGCAGGGTACAATTCACCCCTCCACTTT.

The chain couples TRBV27 to TRBJ2-2, with 13 bases fitting TRBD2. Germline CDR1 MNHEY, CDR2 SMNVEV (reference sequence). Trimming at V came to 1 base and at J to 2 bases, leaving 4 bases not matched to a gene. CDR3 length: 18 residues. The CDR3 DNA reads as TGTGCCAGCAGTTTATTCGGACTAGCGGGGGATAACACCGGGGAGCTGTTTTTT. This translates into CASSLFGLAGDNTGELFF.

The chain employs TRBV9 and TRBJ2-2; D may be TRBD2 (5 bases). Germline CDR1 and CDR2: SGDLS and YYNGEE. Trimming cost V 4 bases and J 6 bases, with 10 bases left between them. The CDR3 sequence is 13 residues long. Here the CDR3 reads CASSPWGAGELFF. The DNA of the CDR3 is TGTGCCAGCAGCCCCTGGGGAGCCGGGGAGCTGTTTTTT. Drawing the rest from reference TRBV9 and TRBJ2-2, the complete variable domain is DSGVTQTPKHLITATGQRVTLRCSPRSGDLSVYWYQQSLDQGLQFLIQYYNGEERAKGNILERFSAQQFPDLHSELNLSSLELGDSALYFCASSPWGAGELFFGEGSRLTVL.

This chain uses TRBV6-6 with TRBJ1-3; 9 bases fit TRBD1. CDR1 is MNHNY, CDR2 SVGAGI, per germline (reference sequence). V was pared by 2 bases and J by 7 bases, with 6 bases of the junction left unmatched. CDR3 size: 15 residues. CDR3 protein: CASSYTGGAGNTIYF. For the CDR3, the DNA is TGTGCCAGCAGTTACACAGGGGGCGCGGGGAACACCATATATTTT.

The chain joins TRBV4-1 to TRBJ2-2; 9 bases agree with TRBD2. The CDR3 is 20 residues long. Losses at the gene ends were 0 bases for V and 2 bases for J; bases not matched to a gene: 13. Germline lookup yields CDR1 MGHRA and CDR2 YSYEKL. CDR3 loop: CASSQERALRGGQNTGELFF. The CDR3 DNA sequence: TGCGCCAGCAGCCAAGAACGAGCCTTGCGGGGGGGCCAAAACACCGGGGAGCTGTTTTTT.

This rearrangement joins TRBV27 to TRBJ1-4; possibly TRBD1 for D (5 bases). The V gene lost 6 bases and the J gene lost 0 bases, with 23 bases spanning the gap. This CDR3 region has 19 residues. CDR1 and CDR2 from the germline V gene are MNHEY and SMNVEV (reference sequence). DNA for the CDR3: TGTGCCAGCAGACCATCGGGGCAGGGAGGCTTTGCAACTAATGAAAAACTGTTTTTT. It codes for CASRPSGQGGFATNEKLFF.

The chain couples TRBV4-2 to TRBJ2-5; D possibly corresponds to TRBD2 (6 bases). Germline V gives CDR1 LGHNA, CDR2 YNFKEQ. The CDR3 covers 16 residues. Trimming shortened V by 1 base and J by 4 bases, and 16 bases separated the two germline ends. The CDR3 coding sequence is TGTGCCAGCAGCCAAGTCAAGGCGGAGGGCGGAGAGACCCAGTACTTC. Its protein product is CASSQVKAEGGETQYF.

This chain uses TRBV28 with TRBJ1-3; TRBD1 aligns across 9 bases. Germline CDR1 is MDHEN and CDR2 is SYDVKM. Germline trimming cut 5 bases from V and 0 bases from J; bases unmatched to any gene: 5. CDR3 length equals 16 residues. CDR3 DNA: TGTGCCAGCAGTCCCCCGACAGGGGGCTCTGGAAACACCATATATTTT. Translated, it gives CASSPPTGGSGNTIYF.

This rearrangement joins TRBV6-5 to TRBJ1-2; tentatively, D is TRBD1 (5 bases). Germline-derived CDR1 and CDR2 are MNHEY and SVGAGI. The CDR3 is 16 residues long. The V end lost 4 bases, the J end lost 8 bases, and 23 bases lay between the germline ends. CDR3 amino acids: CASSFSPAGDYYGYTF. The CDR3 coding sequence is TGTGCCAGCAGTTTTTCACCGGCGGGGGACTATTACGGCTACACCTTC.

As to this clone: An end of the junction differs from the germline gene, which may be a read error. The CDR3 nucleotides read TGTGCCAGCAGCCAAGGGACTAGCAAAGATACGCAGTATTTT. This codes for CASSQGTSKDTQYF. The J gene is TRBJ2-3, the V gene TRBV4-2; TRBD2 matches 8 bases. Germline V gene data show CDR1 as LGHNA and CDR2 as YNFKEQ. The CDR3 spans 14 residues.

The chain uses TRBV9 and TRBJ2-7; 7 bases agree with TRBD1. Trimming at V came to 3 bases and at J to 3 bases, leaving 6 bases not matched to a gene. The CDR3 runs 14 residues. Germline values: CDR1 SGDLS, CDR2 YYNGEE. This chain's CDR3 is CASSEAGTDYEQYF. CDR3 in DNA: TGTGCCAGCAGCGAGGCAGGGACAGACTACGAGCAGTACTTC.

This clone showed up just once. The DNA of the CDR3 is TGTGCCAGCAGTTTTGGGGGGTCGGGGGCCAACGTCCTGACTTTC. Protein sequence: CASSFGGSGANVLTF. J is TRBJ2-6 and V is TRBV28, with TRBD2 as a possible D gene (6 bases). Germline V lookup: CDR1 MDHEN, CDR2 SYDVKM. Between the trimmed V and J ends, which lost 3 bases and 4 bases, there was a span of 10 bases. This CDR3 comprises 15 residues.

J is TRBJ2-2 and V is TRBV27; D may be TRBD2 (5 bases). The CDR3 length is 15 residues. Trimming removed 6 bases at V and 0 bases at J, with 11 bases between. The germline gives CDR1 MNHEY, CDR2 SMNVEV (reference sequence). CDR3 loop: CASSLRETNTGELFF. The CDR3 bases are TGTGCCAGCAGCCTCCGGGAAACGAACACCGGGGAGCTGTTTTTT.

This clone was found a few times. This chain connects TRBV5-8 to TRBJ1-1, with 7 bases fitting TRBD1. There are 14 residues in the CDR3. Germline V gives CDR1 SGHTS, CDR2 YDEGEE. Trimming took 4 bases from V and 1 from J; bases not matched to a gene: 4. CDR3 DNA: TGTGCCAGCAGCCTGGACAGGCGGAACACTGAAGCTTTCTTT. Residues: CASSLDRRNTEAFF.

The chain recombines TRBV5-1 with TRBJ2-5; 10 nucleotides align to TRBD2. Trimming at V came to 4 bases and at J to 6 bases, leaving 9 bases not matched to a gene. Germline lookup yields CDR1 SGHRS and CDR2 YFSETQ. This CDR3 spans 15 amino acids. The CDR3 here is CASSGWTSGPQTQYF. The CDR3 DNA follows: TGCGCCAGCAGCGGGTGGACTAGCGGCCCACAGACCCAGTACTTC.

V and J are TRBV5-1 and TRBJ2-5; D gene unclear. Germline CDR1 reads SGHRS; CDR2 reads YFSETQ. V dropped 0 bases and J dropped 5 bases, with 11 bases sitting between them. This CDR3 comprises 14 residues. The CDR3 region is CASSLATAGETQYF. CDR3 in DNA: TGCGCCAGCAGCTTGGCAACAGCCGGCGAGACCCAGTACTTC.

The CDR3, as DNA: TGTGCCAGCAGCGGCGCCGGAAACACCATATATTTT. Translated: CASSGAGNTIYF. The chain recombines TRBV9 with TRBJ1-3; D is undetermined. Germline CDR1 reads SGDLS; CDR2 reads YYNGEE. The CDR3 is 12 residues long. Trimming pared 3 bases from V and 4 bases from J, leaving 5 bases between. Looking up the rest from reference TRBV9 and TRBJ1-3 gives the full variable domain: DSGVTQTPKHLITATGQRVTLRCSPRSGDLSVYWYQQSLDQGLQFLIQYYNGEERAKGNILERFSAQQFPDLHSELNLSSLELGDSALYFCASSGAGNTIYFGEGSWLTVV.

The genes are TRBV29-1 and TRBJ2-7; a weak D match, TRBD1 (6 bases). V lost 6 bases to trimming and J lost 3 bases, with 18 bases between them. CDR1 is SQVTM and CDR2 is ANQGSEA in the germline V gene. The CDR3 spans 14 residues. The CDR3 region is CSVQQGLVGYEQYF. The CDR3 region has the DNA TGCAGCGTACAACAGGGATTAGTAGGCTACGAGCAGTACTTC.

This chain links TRBV19 with TRBJ2-1; possible D gene TRBD1, 5 bases. The V gene lost 3 bases and the J gene lost 7 bases, with 13 bases spanning the gap. Germline CDR1 and CDR2: LNHDA and SQIVND (reference sequence). This CDR3 comprises 14 residues. The CDR3 sequence is CASSIGRAWNEQFF. Written as DNA, the CDR3 is TGTGCCAGTAGTATCGGCAGGGCTTGGAATGAGCAGTTCTTC.

This rearrangement joins TRBV7-2 to TRBJ1-1; TRBD1 matches at 7 bases. Germline CDR1 is SGHTA and CDR2 is FQGNSA. J lost 0 bases, V lost 5 bases, and 6 bases had no gene match. The CDR3 consists of 15 residues. CDR3 sequence (DNA): TGTGCCAGCAGCACCCGACAGGGTATGAACACTGAAGCTTTCTTT. This gives the protein CASSTRQGMNTEAFF.

The genes are TRBV7-3 and TRBJ2-2, with D maybe TRBD2 (6 bases). CDR1 is SGHTA, CDR2 FQGTGA, per germline. Trimming pared 0 bases from V and 8 bases from J, leaving 10 bases between. The CDR3 extends over 14 amino acids. The CDR3 protein is CASSLTRGNGELFF. CDR3 nucleotide sequence: TGTGCCAGCAGCTTAACCCGGGGGAATGGGGAGCTGTTTTTT.

The chain joins TRBV11-3 to TRBJ2-7; possible D gene TRBD2, 6 bases. The CDR3 is 12 residues long. V gave up 4 bases and J gave up 5 bases, with 9 bases separating them. Germline assignment: CDR1 SGHNT and CDR2 YENEEA. The CDR3 bases are TGTGCCAGCAGCTCGGGACTGGACGAGCAGTACTTC. Residues: CASSSGLDEQYF.